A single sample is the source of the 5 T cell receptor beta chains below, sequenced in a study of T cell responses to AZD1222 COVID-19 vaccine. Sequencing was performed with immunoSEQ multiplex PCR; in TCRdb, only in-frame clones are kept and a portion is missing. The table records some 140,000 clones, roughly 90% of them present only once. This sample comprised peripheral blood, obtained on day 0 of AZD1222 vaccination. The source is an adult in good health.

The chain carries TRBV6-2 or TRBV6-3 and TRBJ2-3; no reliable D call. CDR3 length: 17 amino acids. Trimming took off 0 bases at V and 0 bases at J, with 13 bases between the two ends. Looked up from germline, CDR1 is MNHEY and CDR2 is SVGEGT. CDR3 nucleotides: TGTGCCAGCAGTTACTCTCTTAAGGATACTAGCACAGATACGCAGTATTTT. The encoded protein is CASSYSLKDTSTDTQYF.

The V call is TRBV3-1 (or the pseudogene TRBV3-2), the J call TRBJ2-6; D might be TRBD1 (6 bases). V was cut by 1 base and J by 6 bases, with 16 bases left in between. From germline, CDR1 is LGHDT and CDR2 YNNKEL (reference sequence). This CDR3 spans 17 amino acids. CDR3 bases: TGTGCCAGCAGCCAAGTTTCCGGACAGTCCGCGGCCAACGTCCTGACTTTC. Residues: CASSQVSGQSAANVLTF.

CDR3 sequence (DNA): TGTGCCTCGTGGAAGGGACAGCTCAATCAGCCCCAGCATTTT. Its translation is CASWKGQLNQPQHF. The V call is TRBV19, the J call TRBJ1-5; 7 nucleotides line up with TRBD1. CDR1 and CDR2 from the germline V gene are LNHDA and SQIVND (reference sequence). The CDR3 runs 14 residues. V dropped 11 bases and J dropped 3; count of bases not matched to a gene: 10.

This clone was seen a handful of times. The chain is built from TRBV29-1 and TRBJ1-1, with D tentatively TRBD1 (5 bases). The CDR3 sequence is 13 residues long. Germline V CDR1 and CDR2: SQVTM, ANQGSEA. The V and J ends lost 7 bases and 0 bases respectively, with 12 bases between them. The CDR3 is CSADRGVNTEAFF. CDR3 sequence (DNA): TGCAGCGCAGATCGGGGGGTGAACACTGAAGCTTTCTTT.

CDR3 sequence reads: CASSQGLADSYEQYF. The CDR3 DNA reads TGTGCCAGCAGCCAAGGGCTAGCCGACTCCTACGAGCAGTACTTC. The genes are TRBV3-1 (or the pseudogene TRBV3-2) and TRBJ2-7; D is perhaps TRBD2 (5 bases). V lost 1 base and J 0 bases, leaving 10 bases between the germline ends. The CDR3 sequence is 15 residues long. CDR1 LGHDT and CDR2 YNNKEL come from the germline V gene (reference sequence).